This T cell receptor (beta chain) was profiled in a study of CD8 T cells in ankylosing spondylitis. This clonotype occurred many times. Each CDR3 protein is one row after TCRdb ran MiXCR on the 5' RACE reads. This sample carries 150,000 to 250,000 distinct CDR3 sequences, 9.5% to 15% of them seen once, and the ten largest clones take approximately 15%. This CDR3 spans 15 amino acids. The V end lost 3 bases, the J end lost 5 bases, and 13 bases lay between the germline ends. The chain has TRBV12-3 or TRBV12-4 and TRBJ1-4; D gene uncertain. This sequence was found in a male donor with ankylosing spondylitis or in good health (not recorded which). The sample consisted of blood, either unsorted or a sorted T cell fraction (not recorded which). CDR3 region: CASSFDAMPNEKLFF. The CDR3 bases are TGTGCCAGCAGTTTCGATGCTATGCCAAATGAAAAACTGTTTTTT.